Listed below are T cell receptor beta chains from one sample, sequenced in a study of tumor-infiltrating lymphocytes in primary liver carcinoma. TCRdb itself ran the multiplex PCR reads through MiXCR, one entry per CDR3 protein. Here the sample spans over 250,000 distinct CDR3 sequences, 50% to 75% being singletons. Sequenced: peripheral blood. These receptors were obtained from a woman in her twenties or thirties with primary liver carcinoma and hepatitis B virus infection. Both conserved end residues are part of each CDR3. The D gene is left open where the match is weak. Rows may omit the clone size; those that give it use once, few, many or a size class.

cdr3_length,j_call,d_call,clone_size,v_call,cdr3_aa,cdr3_nt
15,TRBJ2-3,.,few,TRBV12-3/TRBV12-4,CASSSGFSSTDTHYF,TGTGCCAGCAGTTCGGGGTTCTCTAGCACAGATACGCATTATTTT
15,TRBJ2-1,TRBD1,.,TRBV28,CASSKGAPFRNEQFF,TGTGCCAGCAGCAAGGGGGCCCCGTTTAGGAATGAGCAGTTCTTC
13,TRBJ1-1,.,.,TRBV29-1,CSAGGIANTEAFF,TGCAGCGCCGGAGGGATAGCCAACACTGAAGCTTTCTTT
13,TRBJ2-7,.,.,TRBV28,CASSAGTIGEYYF,TGTGCCAGCAGCGCCGGGACCATCGGAGAGTATTACTTC
13,TRBJ2-2,.,.,TRBV6-4,CASSDSPTGELFF,TGTGCCAGCAGTGACTCCCCCACCGGGGAGCTGTTTTTT
15,TRBJ1-5,TRBD1,few,TRBV6-5,CASSSDRRTNQPQHF,TGTGCCAGCAGTTCGGACAGGCGCACCAATCAGCCCCAGCATTTT
18,TRBJ1-5,TRBD1,.,TRBV7-9,CASSLGRGTGDSNQPQHF,TGTGCCAGCAGCTTGGGAAGGGGGACAGGGGATAGCAATCAGCCCCAGCATTTT
12,TRBJ2-7,.,.,TRBV29-1,CSTKQSSYGQYF,TGCAGCACAAAACAGAGCTCCTACGGGCAGTACTTC
20,TRBJ2-1,.,.,TRBV7-9,CASSPPFIVSRRGDYNEQFF,TGTGCCAGCAGCCCACCTTTTATAGTTTCTAGGAGAGGGGACTACAATGAGCAGTTCTTC
18,TRBJ2-5,TRBD2,.,TRBV11-2,CASSLGGTNGSWQETKYF,TGTGCCAGCAGCTTAGGTGGGACTAACGGGAGTTGGCAAGAGACCAAGTACTTC
14,TRBJ2-7,TRBD1,many,TRBV10-2,CASKYGQGSYEQYF,TGCGCCAGCAAGTATGGACAGGGATCCTACGAGCAGTACTTC
15,TRBJ1-1,.,many,TRBV4-3,CASSLSGTKNTEAFF,TGCGCCAGCAGCCTTAGCGGGACCAAAAACACTGAAGCTTTCTTT
16,TRBJ2-5,.,.,TRBV4-2,CASSQDQVRGQGTQYF,TGTGCCAGCAGCCAAGATCAGGTGCGGGGGCAAGGGACCCAGTACTTC
15,TRBJ2-1,TRBD2,.,TRBV12-5,CASGDKRGGYNEQLF,TGTGCTAGTGGTGACAAGCGGGGCGGGTACAATGAGCAGTTATTC
16,TRBJ2-3,TRBD2,.,TRBV6-5,CASSYGPREGQDKQYF,TGTGCCAGTAGCTATGGTCCAAGGGAGGGCCAAGATAAGCAGTATTTT
13,TRBJ2-7,.,few,TRBV5-4,CASSFGSGYEQYF,TGTGCCAGCAGCTTTGGTAGCGGCTACGAGCAGTACTTC
15,TRBJ2-5,.,many,TRBV11-3,CASSLMRGAAETQYF,TGTGCCAGCAGCTTAATGAGGGGGGCTGCTGAGACCCAGTACTTC
15,TRBJ2-3,.,.,TRBV6-2/TRBV6-3,CASSGFPWGADTQYF,TGTGCCAGCAGCGGATTCCCGTGGGGGGCAGATACGCAGTATTTT
14,TRBJ2-7,TRBD2,.,TRBV6-6,CASSPGTNVYEQYF,TGTGCCAGCAGTCCCGGGACTAACGTCTACGAGCAGTACTTC
17,TRBJ2-7,.,.,TRBV28,CASSLSSVGTDTYEQYF,TGTGCCAGCAGTTTATCTTCGGTGGGGACGGATACCTACGAGCAGTACTTC
14,TRBJ2-7,TRBD2,.,TRBV6-1,CAISERGGRYEQYF,TGTGCCATCAGTGAACGGGGAGGGAGGTACGAGCAGTACTTC
15,TRBJ2-1,.,.,TRBV6-2/TRBV6-3,CTSTSDSFSYNEQFF,TGTACCAGCACCTCAGACAGCTTCTCCTACAATGAGCAGTTCTTC
13,TRBJ1-6,.,few,TRBV5-6,CASTLGRRPPLHF,TGTGCCAGCACCTTGGGACGTAGACCACCCCTCCACTTT
15,TRBJ2-3,TRBD1,.,TRBV6-5,CASSWTGASTDTQYF,TGTGCCAGCAGTTGGACAGGGGCTAGCACAGATACGCAGTATTTT
14,TRBJ2-4,.,.,TRBV5-1,CASSLGGNLNIQYF,TGCGCCAGCAGCTTGGGAGGGAATCTAAACATTCAGTACTTC
16,TRBJ1-3,.,.,TRBV5-6,CASSLKSLFVGNAIYF,TGTGCCAGCAGCTTGAAAAGTCTCTTTGTGGGAAACGCCATATATTTT
15,TRBJ2-7,.,.,TRBV6-5,CASSSRDKMYYEQYF,TGTGCCAGCAGTTCCCGGGACAAGATGTACTACGAGCAGTACTTC
18,TRBJ2-3,.,many,TRBV12-3/TRBV12-4,CASTLRLGTAITMNTQYF,TGTGCCAGCACCTTACGACTCGGGACGGCAATAACGATGAATACGCAGTATTTT
17,TRBJ2-6,TRBD1,.,TRBV5-4,CANSLGQGLSGANVLTF,TGTGCCAACAGCTTGGGACAGGGCCTCTCTGGGGCCAACGTCCTGACTTTC
17,TRBJ2-3,TRBD2,.,TRBV4-1,CASSHGRAGGPPDTQYF,TGCGCCAGCAGCCACGGACGGGCGGGAGGGCCACCGGATACGCAGTATTTT
13,TRBJ2-4,.,many,TRBV11-2,CASSRDHKNIQYF,TGTGCCAGCAGCCGGGACCACAAAAACATTCAGTACTTC
13,TRBJ2-7,TRBD2,many,TRBV4-2,CASSLGLAYEQYF,TGTGCCAGCAGCCTGGGACTAGCCTACGAGCAGTACTTC
14,TRBJ2-7,.,many,TRBV29-1,CSVVGGIGAYEQYF,TGCAGCGTTGTGGGCGGGATAGGGGCCTACGAGCAGTACTTC
16,TRBJ2-7,TRBD2,few,TRBV28,CASSFLPLAGAEEQYF,TGTGCCAGCAGTTTCCTCCCGCTAGCGGGAGCTGAAGAGCAGTACTTC
14,TRBJ2-2,.,.,TRBV11-2,CANSQREAGGELFF,TGCGCCAACAGCCAAAGAGAGGCGGGCGGGGAGCTGTTCTTT
17,TRBJ2-5,.,.,TRBV6-1,CASSLEGRTYVMVTQYF,TGTGCCAGCAGTCTCGAAGGACGGACTTATGTGATGGTGACCCAGTACTTC
18,TRBJ2-7,TRBD1,few,TRBV4-1,CASSQDPSILGQAYEQYF,TGCGCCAGCAGCCAAGATCCCTCTATCCTGGGACAGGCCTACGAGCAGTACTTC
14,TRBJ1-2,.,.,TRBV11-2,CASSRGGVVYGYTF,TGTGCCAGCAGCCGGGGGGGGGTCGTGTATGGCTACACGTTC
14,TRBJ2-5,.,few,TRBV13,CASSEADSGETQYF,TGTGCCAGCAGCGAGGCGGACAGCGGAGAGACCCAGTACTTC
11,TRBJ2-5,.,once,TRBV11-2,CTSSSSGTQYF,TGTACCAGCAGCTCATCCGGGACCCAGTACTTC
11,TRBJ2-7,.,.,TRBV6-2/TRBV6-3,CASSNNNEKYF,TGTGCCAGCAGTAACAACAACGAGAAGTACTTC
17,TRBJ2-3,.,many,TRBV4-3,CASSQGLQGTHTDTQYF,TGCGCCAGCAGCCAGGGATTACAGGGAACCCACACAGATACGCAGTATTTT
15,TRBJ2-5,TRBD2,many,TRBV4-3,CASSWGLAGTETQYF,TGCGCCAGCAGCTGGGGACTAGCGGGAACCGAGACCCAGTACTTC
15,TRBJ2-2,TRBD2,.,TRBV6-2/TRBV6-3,CASSYLPGGTGELFF,TGTGCCAGCAGTTACTTACCGGGGGGCACCGGGGAGCTGTTTTTT
16,TRBJ2-7,.,.,TRBV6-6,CASSGNLGPSTYEQYF,TGTGCCAGCAGTGGCAACCTGGGACCGAGCACCTACGAGCAGTACTTC
15,TRBJ2-3,TRBD2,few,TRBV12-3/TRBV12-4,CASSTLAGWGNTQYF,TGTGCCAGCAGTACTCTAGCGGGGTGGGGGAATACGCAGTATTTT
13,TRBJ1-5,TRBD1,few,TRBV6-6,CASRETGEGAQHF,TGTGCCAGCAGAGAAACAGGGGAAGGGGCCCAGCATTTT
17,TRBJ2-3,.,.,TRBV11-1,CASSFYVSKGAADAQYF,TGTGCCAGCAGCTTCTATGTTTCGAAGGGAGCAGCGGATGCGCAGTATTTT
15,TRBJ2-5,TRBD2,.,TRBV7-9,CAHMLAGGRQETQYF,TGTGCCCATATGCTAGCGGGAGGTCGTCAAGAGACCCAGTACTTC
12,TRBJ2-1,.,once,TRBV12-3/TRBV12-4,CASGAYKHEHFF,TGTGCCAGCGGGGCGTATAAACATGAGCACTTCTTC
13,TRBJ1-1,.,few,TRBV29-1,CSVYRAGGTEAFF,TGCAGCGTTTACAGGGCGGGGGGCACTGAAGCTTTCTTT
15,TRBJ2-7,.,few,TRBV6-2/TRBV6-3,CASSYSYRRGVEQYF,TGTGCCAGCAGTTACTCATACCGGAGGGGGGTCGAGCAGTACTTC